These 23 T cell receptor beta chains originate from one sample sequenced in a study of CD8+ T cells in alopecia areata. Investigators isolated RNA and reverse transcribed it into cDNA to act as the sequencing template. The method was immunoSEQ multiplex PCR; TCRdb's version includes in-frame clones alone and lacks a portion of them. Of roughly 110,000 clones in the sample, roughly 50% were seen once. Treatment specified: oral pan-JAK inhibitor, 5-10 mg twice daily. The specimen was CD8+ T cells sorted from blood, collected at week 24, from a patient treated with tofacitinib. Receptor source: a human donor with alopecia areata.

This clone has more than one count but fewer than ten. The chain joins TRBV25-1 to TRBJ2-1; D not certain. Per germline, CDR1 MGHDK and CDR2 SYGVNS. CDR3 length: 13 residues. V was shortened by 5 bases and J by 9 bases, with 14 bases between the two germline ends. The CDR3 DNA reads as TGTGCCAGCAGTCCTGTGGCGAGAGGTGAGCAGTTCTTC. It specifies CASSPVARGEQFF. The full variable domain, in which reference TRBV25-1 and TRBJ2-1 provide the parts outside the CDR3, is EADIYQTPRYLVIGTGKKITLECSQTMGHDKMYWYQQDPGMELHLIHYSYGVNSTEKGDLSSESTVSRIRTEHFPLTLESARPSHTSQYLCASSPVARGEQFFGPGTRLTVL.

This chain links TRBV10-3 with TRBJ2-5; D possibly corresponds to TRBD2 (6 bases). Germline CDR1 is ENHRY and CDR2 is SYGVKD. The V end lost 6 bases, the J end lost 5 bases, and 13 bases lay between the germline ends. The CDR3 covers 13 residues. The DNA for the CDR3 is TGTGCCATCAGATCCCGGGACTCGGAGACCCAGTACTTC. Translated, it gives CAIRSRDSETQYF.

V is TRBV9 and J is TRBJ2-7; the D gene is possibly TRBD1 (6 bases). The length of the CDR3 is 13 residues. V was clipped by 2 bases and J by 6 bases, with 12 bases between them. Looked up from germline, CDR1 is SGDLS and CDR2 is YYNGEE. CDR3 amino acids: CASSVIQGSEQYF. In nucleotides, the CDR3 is TGTGCCAGCAGCGTTATACAGGGAAGCGAGCAGTACTTC.

The DNA of the CDR3 is TGCGCCAGCAGCTTGGATCAGCGCAACATTCAGTACTTC. Amino acids: CASSLDQRNIQYF. The chain recombines TRBV5-1 with TRBJ2-4; D remains unclear. The V and J ends lost 0 bases and 7 bases respectively, with 8 bases between them. CDR1 is SGHRS, CDR2 YFSETQ, per germline. The CDR3 contains 13 residues.

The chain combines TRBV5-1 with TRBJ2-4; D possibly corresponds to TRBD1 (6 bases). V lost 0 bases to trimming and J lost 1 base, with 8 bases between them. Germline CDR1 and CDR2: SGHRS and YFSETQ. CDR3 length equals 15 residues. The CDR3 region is CASSLDRAAKNIQYF. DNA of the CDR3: TGCGCCAGCAGCTTGGACAGGGCGGCCAAAAACATTCAGTACTTC.

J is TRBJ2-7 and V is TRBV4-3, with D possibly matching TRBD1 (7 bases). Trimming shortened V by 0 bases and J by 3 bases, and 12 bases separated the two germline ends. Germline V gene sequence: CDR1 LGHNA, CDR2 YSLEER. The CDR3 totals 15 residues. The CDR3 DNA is TGCGCCAGCAGCCAAGAGGAGGGGGCCGGCTACGAGCAGTACTTC. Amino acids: CASSQEEGAGYEQYF.

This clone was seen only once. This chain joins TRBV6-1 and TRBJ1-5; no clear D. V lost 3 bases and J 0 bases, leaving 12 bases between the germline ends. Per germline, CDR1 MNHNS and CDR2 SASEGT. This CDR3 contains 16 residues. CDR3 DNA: TGTGCCAGCAGTGACCCCCCGGACTATAGCAATCAGCCCCAGCATTTT. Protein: CASSDPPDYSNQPQHF.

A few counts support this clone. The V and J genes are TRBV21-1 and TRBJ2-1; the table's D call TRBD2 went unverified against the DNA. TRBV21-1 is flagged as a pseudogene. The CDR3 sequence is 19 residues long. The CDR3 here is CASSKALAGTPTRYNEQFF. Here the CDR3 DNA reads TGTGCCAGCAGCAAAGCTCTAGCGGGGACACCAACGCGTTACAATGAGCAGTTCTTC.

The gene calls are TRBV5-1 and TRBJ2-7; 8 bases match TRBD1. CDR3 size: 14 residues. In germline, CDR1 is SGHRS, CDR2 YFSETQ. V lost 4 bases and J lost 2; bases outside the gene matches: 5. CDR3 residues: CASSDGQGPYEQYF. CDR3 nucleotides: TGCGCCAGCAGCGACGGACAGGGTCCCTACGAGCAGTACTTC.

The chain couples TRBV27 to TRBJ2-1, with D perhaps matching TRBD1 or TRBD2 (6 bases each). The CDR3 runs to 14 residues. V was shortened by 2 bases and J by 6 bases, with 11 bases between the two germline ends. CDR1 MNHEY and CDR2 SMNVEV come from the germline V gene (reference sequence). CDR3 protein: CASSLIGGPNEQFF. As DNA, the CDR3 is TGTGCCAGCAGTTTAATTGGGGGGCCCAATGAGCAGTTCTTC.

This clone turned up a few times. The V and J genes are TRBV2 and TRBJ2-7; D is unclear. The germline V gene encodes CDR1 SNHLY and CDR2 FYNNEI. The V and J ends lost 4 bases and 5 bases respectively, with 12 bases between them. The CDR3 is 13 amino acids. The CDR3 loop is CASSGTGYNEQYF. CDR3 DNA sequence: TGTGCCAGCAGTGGAACCGGGTACAACGAGCAGTACTTC.

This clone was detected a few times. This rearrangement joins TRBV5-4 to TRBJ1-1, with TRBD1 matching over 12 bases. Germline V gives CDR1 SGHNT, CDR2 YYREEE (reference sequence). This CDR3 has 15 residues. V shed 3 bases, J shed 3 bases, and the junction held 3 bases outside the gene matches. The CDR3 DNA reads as TGTGCCAGCAGCTGGGGACAGGGGGCCGACACTGAAGCTTTCTTT. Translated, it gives CASSWGQGADTEAFF.

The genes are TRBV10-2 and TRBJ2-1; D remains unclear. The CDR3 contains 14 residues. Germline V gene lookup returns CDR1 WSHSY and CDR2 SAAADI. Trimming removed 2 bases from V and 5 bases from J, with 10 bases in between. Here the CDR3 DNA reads TGCGCCAGCAGTGAGGATTCTATCAACAATGAGCAGTTCTTC. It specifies CASSEDSINNEQFF.

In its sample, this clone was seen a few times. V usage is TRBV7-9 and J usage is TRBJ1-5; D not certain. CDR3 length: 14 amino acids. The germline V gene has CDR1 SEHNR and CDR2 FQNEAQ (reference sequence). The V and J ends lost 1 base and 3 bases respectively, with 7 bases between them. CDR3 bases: TGTGCCAGCAGCTTAGACAGCCCCAATCAGCCCCAGCATTTT. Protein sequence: CASSLDSPNQPQHF.

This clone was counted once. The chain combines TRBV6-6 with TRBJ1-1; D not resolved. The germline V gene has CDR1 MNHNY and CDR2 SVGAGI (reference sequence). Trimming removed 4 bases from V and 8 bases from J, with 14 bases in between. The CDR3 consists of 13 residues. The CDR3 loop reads CASSSWTPEEAFF. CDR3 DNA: TGTGCCAGCAGTTCCTGGACGCCAGAGGAAGCTTTCTTT.

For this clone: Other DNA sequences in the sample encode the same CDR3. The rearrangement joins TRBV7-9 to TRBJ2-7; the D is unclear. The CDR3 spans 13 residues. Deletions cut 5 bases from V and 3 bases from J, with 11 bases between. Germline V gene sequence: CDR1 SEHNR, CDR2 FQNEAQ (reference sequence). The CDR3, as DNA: TGTGCCAGCAGCCCTGGGCCAAACTACGAGCAGTACTTC. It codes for CASSPGPNYEQYF.

The CDR3 DNA reads as TGCGCCAGCAGCCAAGACGGCCCAAGCTCCTATAATTCACCCCTCCACTTT. Translation gives CASSQDGPSSYNSPLHF. The chain has TRBV4-3 and TRBJ1-6, with D unresolved. Germline CDR1 reads LGHNA; CDR2 reads YSLEER. This CDR3 is 17 amino acids long. Between the trimmed V and J ends, which lost 0 bases and 0 bases, there was a span of 9 bases.

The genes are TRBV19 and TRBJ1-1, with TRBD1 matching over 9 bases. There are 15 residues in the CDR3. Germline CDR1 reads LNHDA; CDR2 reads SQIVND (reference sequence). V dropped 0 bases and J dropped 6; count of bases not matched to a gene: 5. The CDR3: CASSIDGDRGAEAFF. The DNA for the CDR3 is TGTGCCAGTAGTATAGATGGAGACAGGGGGGCTGAAGCTTTCTTT.

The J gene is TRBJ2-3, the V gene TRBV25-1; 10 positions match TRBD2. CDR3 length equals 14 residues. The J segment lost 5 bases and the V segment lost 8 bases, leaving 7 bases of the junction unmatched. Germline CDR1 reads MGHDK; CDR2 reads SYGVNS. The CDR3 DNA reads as TGTGCCAGCGGACAGCGGGGGGGCCGAGATACGCAGTATTTT. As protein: CASGQRGGRDTQYF.

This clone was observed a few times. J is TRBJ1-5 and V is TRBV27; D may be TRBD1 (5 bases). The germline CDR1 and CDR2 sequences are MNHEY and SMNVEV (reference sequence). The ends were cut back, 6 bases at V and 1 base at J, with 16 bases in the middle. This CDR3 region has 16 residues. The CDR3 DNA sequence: TGTGCCAGCAGACCCATCGGGGGAGACAGCAATCAGCCCCAGCATTTT. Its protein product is CASRPIGGDSNQPQHF.

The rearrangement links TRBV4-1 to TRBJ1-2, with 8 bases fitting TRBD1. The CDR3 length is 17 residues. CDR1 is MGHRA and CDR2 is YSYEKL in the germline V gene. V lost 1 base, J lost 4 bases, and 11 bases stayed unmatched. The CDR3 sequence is CASSQVLRTGISYGYTF. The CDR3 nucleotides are TGCGCCAGCAGCCAAGTTTTGCGGACAGGGATTAGCTATGGCTACACCTTC.

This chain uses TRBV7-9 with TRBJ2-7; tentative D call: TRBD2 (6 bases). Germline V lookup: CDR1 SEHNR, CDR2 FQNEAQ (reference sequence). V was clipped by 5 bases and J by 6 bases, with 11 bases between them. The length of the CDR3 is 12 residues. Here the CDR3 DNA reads TGTGCCAGCAGCATCTGGGGGGTCGAGCAGTACTTC. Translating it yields CASSIWGVEQYF.

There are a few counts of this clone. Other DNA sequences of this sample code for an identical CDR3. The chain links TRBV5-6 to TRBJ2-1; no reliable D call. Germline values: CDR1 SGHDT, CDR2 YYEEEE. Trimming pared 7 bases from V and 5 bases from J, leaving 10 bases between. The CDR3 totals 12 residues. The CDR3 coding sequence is TGTGCCAGCTCCCCTGGGGACAATGAGCAGTTCTTC. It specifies CASSPGDNEQFF.